This T cell receptor beta chain comes out of a study of T cells after yellow fever vaccination. 5'RACE template switching added a universal primer site and UMIs to TCR cDNA. TCRdb processed the 5' RACE reads anew with MiXCR; each CDR3 protein has one entry. The sample comprises around 200,000 distinct CDR3 sequences, approximately 10% of which are singletons, and just over 35% rests with the top ten. This TCR came from a man aged 18 to 35 who received the YFV17D yellow fever vaccine. Material: CD8+ T cells sorted from PBMCs, obtained 15 days after the yellow fever booster vaccination.

This CDR3 reads CSVGESIYGYTF. For the CDR3, the DNA is TGCAGCGTGGGGGAGTCTATCTATGGCTACACCTTC. This chain joins TRBV29-1 and TRBJ1-2; a possible D gene is TRBD1 (5 bases). The V gene's germline CDR1 is SQVTM and CDR2 ANQGSEA. This CDR3 region has 12 residues. The V end was cut by 6 bases, the J end by 4 bases, with 12 bases between.